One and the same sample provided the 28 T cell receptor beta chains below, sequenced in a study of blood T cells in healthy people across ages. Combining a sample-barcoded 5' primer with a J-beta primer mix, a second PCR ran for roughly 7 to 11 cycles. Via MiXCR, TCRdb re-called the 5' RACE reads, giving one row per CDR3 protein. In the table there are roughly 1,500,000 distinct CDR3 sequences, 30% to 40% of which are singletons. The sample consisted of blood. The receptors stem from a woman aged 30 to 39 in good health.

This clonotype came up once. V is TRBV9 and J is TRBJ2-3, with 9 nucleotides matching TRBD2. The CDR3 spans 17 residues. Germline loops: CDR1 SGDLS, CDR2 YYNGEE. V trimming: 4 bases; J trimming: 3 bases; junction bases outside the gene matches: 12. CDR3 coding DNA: TGTGCCAGCAGCCCCTCCTCAGGGACTAGCTGGACAGATACGCAGTATTTT. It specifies CASSPSSGTSWTDTQYF.

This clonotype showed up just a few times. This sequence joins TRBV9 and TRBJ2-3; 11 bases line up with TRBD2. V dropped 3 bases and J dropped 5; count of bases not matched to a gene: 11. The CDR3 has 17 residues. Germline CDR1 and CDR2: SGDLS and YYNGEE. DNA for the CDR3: TGTGCCAGCAGCGGAACCGGGACTAGCGGCGTTGGAGATACGCAGTATTTT. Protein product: CASSGTGTSGVGDTQYF.

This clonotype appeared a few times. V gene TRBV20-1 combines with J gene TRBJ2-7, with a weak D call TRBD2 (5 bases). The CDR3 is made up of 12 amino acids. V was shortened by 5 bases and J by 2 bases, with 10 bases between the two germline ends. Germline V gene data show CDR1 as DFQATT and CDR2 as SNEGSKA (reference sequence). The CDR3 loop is CSAAAAPYEQYF. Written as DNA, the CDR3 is TGCAGTGCTGCAGCGGCCCCCTACGAGCAGTACTTC.

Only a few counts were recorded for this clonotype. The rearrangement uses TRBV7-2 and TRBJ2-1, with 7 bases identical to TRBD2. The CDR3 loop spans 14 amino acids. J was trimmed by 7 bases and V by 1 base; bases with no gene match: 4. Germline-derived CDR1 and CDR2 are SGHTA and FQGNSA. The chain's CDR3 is CASSLELALNEQFF. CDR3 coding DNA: TGTGCCAGCAGCTTAGAACTAGCGTTGAATGAGCAGTTCTTC.

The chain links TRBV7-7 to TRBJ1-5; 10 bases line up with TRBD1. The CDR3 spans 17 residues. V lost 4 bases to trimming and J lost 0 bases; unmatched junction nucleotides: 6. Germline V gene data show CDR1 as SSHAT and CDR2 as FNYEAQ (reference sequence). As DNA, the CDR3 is TGTGCCAGCAGCTCAGGGACAGGGGTTAATAGCAATCAGCCCCAGCATTTT. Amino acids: CASSSGTGVNSNQPQHF.

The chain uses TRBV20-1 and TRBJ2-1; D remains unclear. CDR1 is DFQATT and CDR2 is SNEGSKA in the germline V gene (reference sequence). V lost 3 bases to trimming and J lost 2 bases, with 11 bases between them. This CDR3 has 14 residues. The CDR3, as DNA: TGCAGTGCTAGTCCTGGCGCCGCCTACAATGAGCAGTTCTTC. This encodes CSASPGAAYNEQFF.

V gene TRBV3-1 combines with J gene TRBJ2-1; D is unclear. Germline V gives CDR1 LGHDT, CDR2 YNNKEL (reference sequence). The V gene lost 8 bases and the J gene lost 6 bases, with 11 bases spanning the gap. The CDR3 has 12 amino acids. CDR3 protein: CASEAAGNEQFF. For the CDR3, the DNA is TGTGCCAGCGAGGCGGCCGGCAATGAGCAGTTCTTC.

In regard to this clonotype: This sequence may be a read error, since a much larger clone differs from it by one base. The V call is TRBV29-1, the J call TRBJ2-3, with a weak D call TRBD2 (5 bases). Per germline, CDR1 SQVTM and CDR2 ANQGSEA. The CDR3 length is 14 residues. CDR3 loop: CGVVGSRNTDTQYF. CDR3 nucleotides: TGCGGCGTTGTGGGGAGTCGTAACACAGATACGCAGTATTTT.

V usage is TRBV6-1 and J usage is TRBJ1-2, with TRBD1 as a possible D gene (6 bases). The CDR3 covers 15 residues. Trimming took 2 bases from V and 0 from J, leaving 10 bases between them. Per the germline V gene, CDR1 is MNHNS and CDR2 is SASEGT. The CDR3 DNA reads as TGTGCCAGCAGTGAACTGAACAGGGCTAACTATGGCTACACCTTC. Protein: CASSELNRANYGYTF.

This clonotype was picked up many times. The CDR3 sequence is CASSLAGQPSYEQYF. The CDR3, as DNA: TGTGCCAGCAGCTTAGCGGGACAGCCCTCCTACGAGCAGTACTTC. The chain uses TRBV11-2 and TRBJ2-7; TRBD1 aligns across 7 bases. Germline CDR1 is SGHAT and CDR2 is FQNNGV. The J segment lost 0 bases and the V segment lost 1 base, leaving 3 bases of the junction unmatched. This CDR3 is 15 amino acids long.

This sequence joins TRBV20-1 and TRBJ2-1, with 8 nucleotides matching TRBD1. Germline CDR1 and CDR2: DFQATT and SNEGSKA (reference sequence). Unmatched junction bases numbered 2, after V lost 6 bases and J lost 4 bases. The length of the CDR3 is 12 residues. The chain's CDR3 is CSADRGYNEQFF. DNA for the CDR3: TGCAGTGCCGACAGGGGATACAATGAGCAGTTCTTC.

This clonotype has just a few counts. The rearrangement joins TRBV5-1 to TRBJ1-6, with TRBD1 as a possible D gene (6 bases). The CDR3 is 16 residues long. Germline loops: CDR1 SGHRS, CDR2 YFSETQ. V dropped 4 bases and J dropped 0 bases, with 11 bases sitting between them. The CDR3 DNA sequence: TGCGCCAGCAGCCGGACAGTGAGCTCCTATAATTCACCCCTCCACTTT. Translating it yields CASSRTVSSYNSPLHF.

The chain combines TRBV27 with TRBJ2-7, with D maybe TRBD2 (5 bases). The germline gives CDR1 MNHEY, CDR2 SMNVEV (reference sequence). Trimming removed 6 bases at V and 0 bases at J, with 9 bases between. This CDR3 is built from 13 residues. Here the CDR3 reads CASRSLASYEQYF. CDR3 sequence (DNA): TGTGCCAGCAGGTCCCTAGCCTCCTACGAGCAGTACTTC.

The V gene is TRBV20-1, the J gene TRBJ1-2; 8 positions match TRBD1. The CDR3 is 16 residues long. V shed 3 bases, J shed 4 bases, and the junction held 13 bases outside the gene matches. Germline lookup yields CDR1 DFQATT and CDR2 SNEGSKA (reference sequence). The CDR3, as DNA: TGCAGTGCTAGGGCTGGACAGGGTACCCTGGCCTATGGCTACACCTTC. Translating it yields CSARAGQGTLAYGYTF.

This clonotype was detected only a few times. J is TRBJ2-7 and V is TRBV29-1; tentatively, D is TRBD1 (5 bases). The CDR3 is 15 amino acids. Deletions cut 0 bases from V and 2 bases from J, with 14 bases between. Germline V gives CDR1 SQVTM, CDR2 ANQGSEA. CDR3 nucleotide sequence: TGCAGCGTTGAAGACTTAAAGGGGAACCCCTACGAGCAGTACTTC. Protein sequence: CSVEDLKGNPYEQYF.

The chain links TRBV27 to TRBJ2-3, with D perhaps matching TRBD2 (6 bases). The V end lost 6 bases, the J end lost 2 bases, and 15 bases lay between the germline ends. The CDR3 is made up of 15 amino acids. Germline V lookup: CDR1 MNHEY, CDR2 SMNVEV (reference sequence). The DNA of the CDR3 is TGTGCCAGCAGCATCGGGGGTCCTATCACAGATACGCAGTATTTT. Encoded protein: CASSIGGPITDTQYF.

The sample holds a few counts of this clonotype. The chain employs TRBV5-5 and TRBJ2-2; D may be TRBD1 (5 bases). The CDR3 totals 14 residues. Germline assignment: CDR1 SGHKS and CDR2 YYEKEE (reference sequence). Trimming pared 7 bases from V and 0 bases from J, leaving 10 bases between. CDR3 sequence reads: CASVWTPNTGELFF. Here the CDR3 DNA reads TGTGCCAGCGTTTGGACACCGAACACCGGGGAGCTGTTTTTT.

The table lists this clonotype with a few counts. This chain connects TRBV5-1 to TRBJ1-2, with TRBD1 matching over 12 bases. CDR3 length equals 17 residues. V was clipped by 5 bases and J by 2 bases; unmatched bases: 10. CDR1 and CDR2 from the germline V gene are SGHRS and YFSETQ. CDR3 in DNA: TGCGCCAGCAGTCTGGGACAGGGGGCCTTTGTAAACTATGGCTACACCTTC. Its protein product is CASSLGQGAFVNYGYTF.

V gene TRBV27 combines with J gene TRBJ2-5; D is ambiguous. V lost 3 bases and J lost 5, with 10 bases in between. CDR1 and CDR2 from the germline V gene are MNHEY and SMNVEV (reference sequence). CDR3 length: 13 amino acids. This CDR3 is CASSFRVFETQYF. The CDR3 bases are TGTGCCAGCAGTTTTCGGGTTTTTGAGACCCAGTACTTC.

The CDR3 nucleotides read TGCAGTGCTGATAAACAGGGCTGGCCCGGAGAGACCCAGTACTTC. Its translation: CSADKQGWPGETQYF. V gene TRBV20-1 combines with J gene TRBJ2-5; TRBD1 might be the D (6 bases). Trimming took off 5 bases at V and 4 bases at J, with 20 bases between the two ends. This CDR3 has 15 residues. The germline gives CDR1 DFQATT, CDR2 SNEGSKA (reference sequence).

The CDR3 sequence: CASSPGTATNYGYTF. The CDR3 DNA follows: TGTGCCAGCTCACCCGGGACAGCAACTAACTATGGCTACACCTTC. This sequence joins TRBV18 and TRBJ1-2; 7 nucleotides agree with TRBD1. The germline gives CDR1 KGHSH, CDR2 LQKENI. The CDR3 runs to 15 residues. V gave up 3 bases and J gave up 0 bases; unmatched junction bases: 4.

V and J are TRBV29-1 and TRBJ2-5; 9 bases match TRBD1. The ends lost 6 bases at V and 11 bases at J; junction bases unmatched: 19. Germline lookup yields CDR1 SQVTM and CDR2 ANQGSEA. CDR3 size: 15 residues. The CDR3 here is CSVRGGTGNADTQYF. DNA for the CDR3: TGCAGCGTCCGGGGCGGGACAGGGAACGCAGATACGCAGTACTTC.

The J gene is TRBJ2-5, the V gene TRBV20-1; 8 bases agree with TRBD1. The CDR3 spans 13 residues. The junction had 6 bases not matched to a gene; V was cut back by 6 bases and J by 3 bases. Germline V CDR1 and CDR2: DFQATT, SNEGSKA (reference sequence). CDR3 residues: CSAPRTGKETQYF. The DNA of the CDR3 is TGCAGTGCCCCGAGGACAGGGAAAGAGACCCAGTACTTC.

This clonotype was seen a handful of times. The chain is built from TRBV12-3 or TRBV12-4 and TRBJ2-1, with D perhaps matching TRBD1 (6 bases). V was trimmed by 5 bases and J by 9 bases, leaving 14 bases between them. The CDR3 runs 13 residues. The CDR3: CASSLKQGTEQFF. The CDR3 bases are TGTGCCAGCAGTCTTAAACAGGGAACTGAGCAGTTCTTC.

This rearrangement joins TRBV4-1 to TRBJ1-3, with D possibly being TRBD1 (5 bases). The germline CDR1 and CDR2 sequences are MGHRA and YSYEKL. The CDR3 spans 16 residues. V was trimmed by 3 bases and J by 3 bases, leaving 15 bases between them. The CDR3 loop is CASSHPLGDCGNTIYF. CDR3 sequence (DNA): TGCGCCAGCAGCCACCCCTTAGGGGACTGTGGAAACACCATATATTTT.

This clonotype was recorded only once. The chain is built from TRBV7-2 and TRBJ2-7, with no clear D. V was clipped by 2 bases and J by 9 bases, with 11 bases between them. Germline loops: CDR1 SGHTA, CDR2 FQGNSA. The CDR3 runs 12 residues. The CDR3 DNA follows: TGTGCCAGCAGCTTAATTACGTCGTGGCAGTACTTC. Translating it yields CASSLITSWQYF. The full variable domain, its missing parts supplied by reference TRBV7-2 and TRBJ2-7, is GAGVSQSPSNKVTEKGKDVELRCDPISGHTALYWYRQSLGQGLEFLIYFQGNSAPDKSGLPSDRFSAERTGGSVSTLTIQRTQQEDSAVYLCASSLITSWQYFGPGTRLTVT.

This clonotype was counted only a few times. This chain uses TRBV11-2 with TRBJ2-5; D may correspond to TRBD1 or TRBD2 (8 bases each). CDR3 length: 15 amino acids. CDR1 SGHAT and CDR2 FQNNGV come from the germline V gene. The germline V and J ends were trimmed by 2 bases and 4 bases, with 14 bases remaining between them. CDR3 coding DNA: TGTGCCAGCAGCTTAATAGCGGGGACAGGAGAGACCCAGTACTTC. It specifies CASSLIAGTGETQYF.

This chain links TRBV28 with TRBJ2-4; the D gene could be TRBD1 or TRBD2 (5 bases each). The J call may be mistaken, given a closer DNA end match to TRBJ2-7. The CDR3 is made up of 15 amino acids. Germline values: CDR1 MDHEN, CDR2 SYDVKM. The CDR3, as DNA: TGTGCCAGCAGCCTTGCCGGGACGGCAGGCTACGAGCAGTACTTC. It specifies CASSLAGTAGYEQYF.